This entry lists 28 T cell receptor beta chains sequenced from one sample in a study of T cells in Graves' hyperthyroidism and ophthalmopathy. Amplification yielded TCR beta CDR3 regions, with RNA transcripts as the source. The HTBI primer set served for first-round RT-PCR of the TCR CDR3. Each CDR3 protein is one row after TCRdb ran MiXCR on the multiplex PCR reads. In the table there are hundreds of thousands of distinct CDR3 sequences, about 15% of which are singletons. Sequenced material: blood. These receptors all come from a man aged 18 to 29 with Graves' ophthalmopathy.

This clonotype was seen ten or more times. The J gene is TRBJ2-1, the V gene TRBV29-1; D is tentatively TRBD1 or TRBD2 (6 bases each). Deletions cut 3 bases from V and 6 bases from J, with 15 bases between. Germline V lookup: CDR1 SQVTM, CDR2 ANQGSEA. The CDR3 is made up of 14 amino acids. CDR3 region: CSVEAGRGTNEQFF. The CDR3 bases are TGCAGCGTTGAGGCGGGAAGGGGGACCAATGAGCAGTTCTTC.

V is TRBV4-2 and J is TRBJ2-1; D gene ambiguous. The CDR3 sequence is 14 residues long. Germline V CDR1 and CDR2: LGHNA, YNFKEQ. The V gene lost 4 bases and the J gene lost 5 bases, with 12 bases spanning the gap. CDR3 loop: CASSPPAWDNEQFF. CDR3 coding DNA: TGTGCCAGCAGCCCTCCGGCGTGGGACAATGAGCAGTTCTTC.

This clonotype was seen more than once but under ten times. The junction departs from germline at one end; a sequencing error may be responsible. The V and J genes are TRBV6-2 or TRBV6-3 and TRBJ2-7; unclear D gene. The CDR3 is made up of 10 amino acids. The germline V gene has CDR1 MNHEY and CDR2 SVGEGT. CDR3 in amino acids: CASGSCEQYF. The CDR3 DNA follows: TGTGCCAGCGGGTCCTGCGAGCAGTACTTC.

This clonotype was counted a few times. A much larger clone lies one base from this, so it may be a read error. The chain has TRBV7-3 and TRBJ2-1, with 9 nucleotides matching TRBD1. The germline V gene has CDR1 SGHTA and CDR2 FQGTGA. The V gene end was trimmed by 5 bases and the J gene end by 8 bases; junction bases not matched to a gene: 10. The length of the CDR3 is 15 residues. The CDR3 DNA reads as TGTGCCAGCAGCGCCCCCGGGACAGGGCGGGATGAGCAGTTCTTC. Encoded protein: CASSAPGTGRDEQFF. Full variable domain (rest looked up from reference TRBV7-3 and TRBJ2-1): GAGVSQTPSNKVTEKGKYVELRCDPISGHTALYWYRQSLGQGPEFLIYFQGTGAADDSGLPNDRFFAVRPEGSVSTLKIQRTERGDSAVYLCASSAPGTGRDEQFFGPGTRLTVL.

This clonotype was picked up many times. The rearrangement uses TRBV13 and TRBJ1-3; unclear D gene. The CDR3 contains 11 residues. The germline V gene encodes CDR1 PRHDT and CDR2 FYEKMQ (reference sequence). Trimming left V 2 bases short and J 7 bases short, with 3 bases between. CDR3 protein: CASSLLNTIYF. For the CDR3, the DNA is TGTGCCAGCAGCTTATTGAACACCATATATTTT. The full variable domain, with the rest looked up from reference TRBV13 and TRBJ1-3, is AAGVIQSPRHLIKEKRETATLKCYPIPRHDTVYWYQQGPGQDPQFLISFYEKMQSDKGSIPDRFSAQQFSDYHSELNMSSLELGDSALYFCASSLLNTIYFGEGSWLTVV.

Details on this clonotype: A much larger clone differs from this one at a single base, so this may be a read error. This is likely a read error, given that the CDR3 carries no conserved phenylalanine or tryptophan at its end. This chain's CDR3 is CASTGEQQPQHV. As DNA, the CDR3 is TGTGCCAGCACAGGGGAACAACAGCCCCAGCATGTT. V and J are TRBV2 and TRBJ1-5; perhaps TRBD1 as D (6 bases). CDR1 is SNHLY, CDR2 FYNNEI, per germline. Trimming took 7 bases from V and 7 from J, leaving 11 bases between them. CDR3 size: 12 residues.

This clonotype was found many times. The rearrangement joins TRBV7-9 to TRBJ2-3, with D uncertain. Germline lookup yields CDR1 SEHNR and CDR2 FQNEAQ (reference sequence). The CDR3 spans 17 residues. Trimming pared 4 bases from V and 2 bases from J, leaving 19 bases between. The CDR3 sequence: CASSSGPVWAHTDTQYF. The CDR3 DNA reads TGTGCCAGCAGCTCCGGCCCGGTTTGGGCCCACACAGATACGCAGTATTTT.

This clonotype was seen more than once but under ten times. This chain connects TRBV6-1 to TRBJ2-2; no clear D. The CDR3 covers 13 residues. CDR1 is MNHNS, CDR2 SASEGT, per germline. Trimming took 8 bases from V and 1 from J, leaving 8 bases between them. The CDR3 is CASLQRNTGELFF. The CDR3 coding sequence is TGTGCCAGCCTACAGCGGAACACCGGGGAGCTGTTTTTT.

V usage is TRBV5-1 and J usage is TRBJ2-7, with TRBD2 matching over 7 bases. The germline V gene has CDR1 SGHRS and CDR2 YFSETQ. J was trimmed by 3 bases and V by 3 bases; bases with no gene match: 15. This CDR3 has 17 amino acids. Here the CDR3 DNA reads TGCGCCAGCAGCTCCCCCCGGGCGGAGGGAGGGGTCTACGAGCAGTACTTC. This translates into CASSSPRAEGGVYEQYF.

This clonotype was seen repeatedly, ten times or more. This sequence joins TRBV5-5 and TRBJ2-7; D may be TRBD1 (6 bases). This CDR3 has 15 residues. Trimming left V 2 bases short and J 2 bases short, with 14 bases between. Germline loops: CDR1 SGHKS, CDR2 YYEKEE (reference sequence). The CDR3 spells CASSLAAGAAYEQYF. The CDR3 bases are TGTGCCAGCAGCTTAGCGGCAGGGGCCGCCTACGAGCAGTACTTC.

This clonotype came up many times. The chain joins TRBV2 to TRBJ1-6; D ambiguous. The V and J ends lost 6 bases and 0 bases respectively, with 9 bases between them. CDR3 length: 15 amino acids. Germline CDR1 reads SNHLY; CDR2 reads FYNNEI. The CDR3 sequence: CASRIRSSYNSPLHF. The CDR3, as DNA: TGTGCCAGCAGAATCAGGAGCTCCTATAATTCACCCCTCCACTTT.

CDR3 amino acids: CASQGAGYYEQYF. In DNA form, the CDR3 reads TGTGCCAGCCAAGGGGCAGGGTACTACGAGCAGTACTTC. This chain joins TRBV6-1 and TRBJ2-7; a weak D match, TRBD1 (5 bases). This CDR3 spans 13 amino acids. V lost 8 bases and J lost 3, with 14 bases in between. Germline V lookup: CDR1 MNHNS, CDR2 SASEGT.

Turning to this clonotype: A read error is possible here, since a much larger clone lies one base away. This rearrangement joins TRBV7-9 to TRBJ2-7, with D perhaps matching TRBD2 (6 bases). V gave up 1 base and J gave up 3 bases, with 10 bases separating them. CDR1 is SEHNR, CDR2 FQNEAQ, per germline (reference sequence). CDR3 length: 14 amino acids. CDR3 nucleotide sequence: TGTGCCAGCAGCTTAGACAGGCGGGACTACGAGCAGTACTTC. Protein sequence: CASSLDRRDYEQYF. Combining the CDR3 with reference TRBV7-9 and TRBJ2-7 gives the whole variable domain DTGVSQNPRHKITKRGQNVTFRCDPISEHNRLYWYRQTLGQGPEFLTYFQNEAQLEKSRLLSDRFSAERPKGSFSTLEIQRTEQGDSAMYLCASSLDRRDYEQYFGPGTRLTVT.

In this sample, this clonotype turned up many times. The CDR3 DNA reads as TGTGCCAGCACCCTTCGGGGTACAGATACGCAGTATTTT. This codes for CASTLRGTDTQYF. The gene calls are TRBV27 and TRBJ2-3; a weak D match, TRBD2 (5 bases). V was cut by 7 bases and J by 3 bases, with 11 bases left in between. The CDR3 consists of 13 residues. Germline CDR1 and CDR2: MNHEY and SMNVEV (reference sequence).

This clonotype turned up a few times. The chain combines TRBV27 with TRBJ2-2; D not resolved. CDR1 is MNHEY, CDR2 SMNVEV, per germline (reference sequence). With 0 bases removed from V and 4 bases from J, the gap between germline ends came to 6 bases. The CDR3 consists of 14 residues. CDR3 DNA sequence: TGTGCCAGCAGTTTATCCCGAACCACCGGGGAGCTGTTTTTT. It translates to CASSLSRTTGELFF.

This clonotype was seen ten or more times. This chain's CDR3 is CAISQPGQGVTGELFF. CDR3 DNA: TGTGCCATCAGTCAACCGGGACAGGGGGTCACCGGGGAGCTGTTTTTT. The gene calls are TRBV10-3 and TRBJ2-2; 11 nucleotides align to TRBD1. After removal of 5 bases from V and 4 bases from J, the junction contained 6 bases not matched to a gene. The CDR3 is 16 amino acids. Germline V gene lookup returns CDR1 ENHRY and CDR2 SYGVKD.

This clonotype was detected ten times or more. The V and J genes are TRBV7-2 and TRBJ1-1; 9 bases align to TRBD1. Germline values: CDR1 SGHTA, CDR2 FQGNSA. V was pared by 0 bases and J by 3 bases, with 5 bases of the junction left unmatched. This CDR3 region has 16 residues. For the CDR3, the DNA is TGTGCCAGCAGCTTAGCGGAGGACAGGGGCTACACTGAAGCTTTCTTT. The encoded protein is CASSLAEDRGYTEAFF.

This clonotype was found many times. The chain is built from TRBV6-2 or TRBV6-3 and TRBJ1-5; D remains unclear. The CDR3 runs 13 residues. CDR1 is MNHEY, CDR2 SVGEGT, per germline. V gave up 2 bases and J gave up 4 bases, with 6 bases separating them. DNA of the CDR3: TGTGCCAGCAGTTACGTAGGGAATCAGCCCCAGCATTTT. Its protein is CASSYVGNQPQHF.

At least ten counts were recorded for this clonotype. The chain recombines TRBV3-1 with TRBJ2-1, with 11 nucleotides matching TRBD2. Germline trimming cut 5 bases from V and 6 bases from J; bases unmatched to any gene: 6. CDR3 length: 15 residues. Germline V gene data show CDR1 as LGHDT and CDR2 as YNNKEL (reference sequence). The CDR3 here is CASSRLAGILNEQFF. The CDR3, as DNA: TGTGCCAGCAGCAGACTAGCGGGAATACTCAATGAGCAGTTCTTC.

This clonotype came up many times. The rearrangement joins TRBV3-1 to TRBJ1-1, with TRBD1 matching over 9 bases. The CDR3 is 15 amino acids. J lost 4 bases, V lost 0 bases, and 3 bases had no gene match. Germline CDR1 is LGHDT and CDR2 is YNNKEL (reference sequence). This chain's CDR3 is CASSQDTGGFTEAFF. The CDR3 DNA reads TGTGCCAGCAGCCAAGACACAGGGGGCTTCACTGAAGCTTTCTTT.

Only a few counts were recorded for this clonotype. The chain has TRBV6-5 and TRBJ1-1; D may be TRBD1 (5 bases). Between the trimmed V and J ends, which lost 0 bases and 1 base, there was a span of 9 bases. CDR3 size: 15 residues. Germline CDR1 and CDR2: MNHEY and SVGAGI. The CDR3 DNA reads TGTGCCAGCAGTTACTCGAATCAGGGGAACACTGAAGCTTTCTTT. Protein sequence: CASSYSNQGNTEAFF.

This clonotype has at least ten counts. V and J are TRBV20-1 and TRBJ2-3; 9 nucleotides line up with TRBD2. J lost 0 bases, V lost 8 bases, and 6 bases had no gene match. This CDR3 is 14 amino acids long. The germline V gene has CDR1 DFQATT and CDR2 SNEGSKA (reference sequence). The CDR3 sequence is CSRLGTSSTDTQYF. DNA for the CDR3: TGCAGTAGACTAGGGACTAGCAGCACAGATACGCAGTATTTT.

In this sample, this clonotype turned up many times. This rearrangement joins TRBV5-1 to TRBJ2-3; D gene unclear. Germline V CDR1 and CDR2: SGHRS, YFSETQ. The CDR3 loop spans 16 amino acids. V was shortened by 4 bases and J by 4 bases, with 19 bases between the two germline ends. CDR3 protein: CASSVNPGPRADTQYF. The CDR3 DNA follows: TGCGCCAGCAGCGTTAATCCGGGCCCGAGAGCAGATACGCAGTATTTT.

This clonotype was detected only a few times. This sequence joins TRBV9 and TRBJ2-3; TRBD2 might be the D (6 bases). Trimming shortened V by 7 bases and J by 2 bases, and 8 bases separated the two germline ends. The CDR3 is made up of 12 amino acids. Germline V CDR1 and CDR2: SGDLS, YYNGEE. The chain's CDR3 is CASGLTTDTQYF. DNA for the CDR3: TGTGCCAGCGGACTAACCACAGATACGCAGTATTTT.

Many counts were recorded for this clonotype. This chain uses TRBV24-1 with TRBJ1-1; 7 bases match TRBD1. The length of the CDR3 is 13 residues. J was trimmed by 0 bases and V by 9 bases; bases with no gene match: 3. Per germline, CDR1 KGHDR and CDR2 SFDVKD. Here the CDR3 reads CATRGQMNTEAFF. The DNA for the CDR3 is TGTGCCACCCGGGGACAGATGAACACTGAAGCTTTCTTT.

This clonotype was counted ten times or more. This chain links TRBV13 with TRBJ2-5; D might be TRBD2 (7 bases). V gave up 11 bases and J gave up 1 base, with 17 bases separating them. The CDR3 totals 14 residues. Looked up from germline, CDR1 is PRHDT and CDR2 is FYEKMQ (reference sequence). CDR3 protein: CACSEGGTQETQYF. The CDR3 nucleotides read TGTGCCTGCTCGGAGGGGGGGACCCAAGAGACCCAGTACTTC.

This chain links TRBV9 with TRBJ1-2; 7 nucleotides match TRBD1. The CDR3 contains 17 residues. The junction had 14 bases not matched to a gene; V was cut back by 1 base and J by 5 bases. Germline V CDR1 and CDR2: SGDLS, YYNGEE. The CDR3 nucleotides are TGTGCCAGCAGCGTAAGAGACAGGGTGTTGGGGGAGTATGGCTACACCTTC. Amino acid sequence: CASSVRDRVLGEYGYTF.

This clonotype was seen more than once but under ten times. This chain uses TRBV6-1 with TRBJ1-3, with unresolved D. Germline values: CDR1 MNHNS, CDR2 SASEGT. V was cut by 0 bases and J by 2 bases, with 8 bases left in between. This CDR3 has 15 residues. The CDR3 protein is CASSEAIQAGNTIYF. The DNA of the CDR3 is TGTGCCAGCAGTGAAGCTATCCAGGCTGGAAACACCATATATTTT.